This T cell receptor (beta chain) was sequenced during a study of regulatory T cells in long-lasting Graves disease. Regarding time point: newly diagnosed GD, antithyroid drugs for less than 3 months. Researchers made the TCR library from RNA that was extracted from PBMCs. In the case of this clonotype: Its antigen is unknown.

Study-level points and caveats: Compared with new cases, persistent Graves' patients showed reduced TCR diversity.

To make TCR beta libraries, researchers used iRepertoire HTBI primers and Arm-PCR of CDR3 regions. Original data processing: Identification of gene segments yielded around 64 TRBV and 14 to 15 TRBJ across samples. TCRdb redid the calling of the multiplex PCR reads with MiXCR, one entry per CDR3 protein. In this record, the V and J calls reflect TCRdb's handling and not the investigators' own analysis. The data hold under 450,000 distinct CDR3 sequences, with under 20% observed a single time. Trimming left V 4 bases short and J 5 bases short, with 12 bases between. The germline CDR1 and CDR2 sequences are SNHLY and FYNNEI. This CDR3 is built from 13 residues. This same sample was also taken into another study, of T cells in Graves' hyperthyroidism and ophthalmopathy. That work contributes: Initially, a first-round RT-PCR of the TCR CDR3 employed the HTBI primer set. Among clonotypes expanded in thyroid above 0.001, most were also found in blood.

This chain links TRBV2 with TRBJ2-7; D possibly corresponds to TRBD2 (6 bases). This specimen consisted of peripheral blood mononuclear cells (PBMCs), obtained at new diagnosis, from a patient treated with antithyroid drugs. The receptor was derived from a woman between 18 and 30 years old with Graves disease. CDR3 sequence: CASSAGLTDEQYF. CDR3 DNA: TGTGCCAGCAGTGCGGGACTTACTGACGAGCAGTACTTC.